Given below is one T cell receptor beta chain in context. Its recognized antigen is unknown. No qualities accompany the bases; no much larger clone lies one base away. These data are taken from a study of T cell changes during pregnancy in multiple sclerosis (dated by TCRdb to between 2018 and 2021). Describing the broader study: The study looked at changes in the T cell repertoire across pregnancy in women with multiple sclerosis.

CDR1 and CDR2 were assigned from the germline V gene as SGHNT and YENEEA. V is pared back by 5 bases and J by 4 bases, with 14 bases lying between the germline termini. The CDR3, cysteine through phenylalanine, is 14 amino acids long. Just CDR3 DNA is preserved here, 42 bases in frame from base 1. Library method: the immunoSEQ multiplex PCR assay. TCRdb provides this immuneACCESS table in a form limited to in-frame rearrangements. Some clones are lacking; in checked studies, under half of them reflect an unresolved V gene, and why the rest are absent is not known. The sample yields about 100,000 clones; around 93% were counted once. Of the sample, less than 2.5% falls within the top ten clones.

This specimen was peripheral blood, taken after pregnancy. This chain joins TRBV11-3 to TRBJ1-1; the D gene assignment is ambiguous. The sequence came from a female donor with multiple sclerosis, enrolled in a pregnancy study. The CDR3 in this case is CASSVPPESTEAFF. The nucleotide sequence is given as TGTGCCAGCAGCGTGCCGCCCGAGAGCACTGAAGCTTTCTTT.